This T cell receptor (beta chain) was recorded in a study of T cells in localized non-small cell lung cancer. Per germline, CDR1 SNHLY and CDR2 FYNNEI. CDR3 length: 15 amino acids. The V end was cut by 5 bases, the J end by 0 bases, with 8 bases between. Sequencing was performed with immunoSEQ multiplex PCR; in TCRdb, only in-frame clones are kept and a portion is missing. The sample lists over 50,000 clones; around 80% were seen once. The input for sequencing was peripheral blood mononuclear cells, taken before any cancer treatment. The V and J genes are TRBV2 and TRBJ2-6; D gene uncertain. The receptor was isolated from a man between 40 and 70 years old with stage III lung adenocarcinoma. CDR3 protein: CASSQDHSGANVLTF. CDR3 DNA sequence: TGTGCCAGCAGTCAGGACCACTCTGGGGCCAACGTCCTGACTTTC.